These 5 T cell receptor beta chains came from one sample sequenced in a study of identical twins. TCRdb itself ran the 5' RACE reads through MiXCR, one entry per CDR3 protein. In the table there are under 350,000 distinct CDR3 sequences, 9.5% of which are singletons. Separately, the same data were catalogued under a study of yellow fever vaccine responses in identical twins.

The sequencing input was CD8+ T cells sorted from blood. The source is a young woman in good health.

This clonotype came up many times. In DNA, the CDR3 is TGTGCCAGCAGGCCCACCTGGGGGGCTGAAGCTTTCTTT. It codes for CASRPTWGAEAFF. The chain couples TRBV2 to TRBJ1-1, with a possible D match to TRBD1 (5 bases). The V and J ends lost 6 bases and 6 bases respectively, with 14 bases between them. Germline CDR1 and CDR2: SNHLY and FYNNEI. The CDR3 length is 13 residues.

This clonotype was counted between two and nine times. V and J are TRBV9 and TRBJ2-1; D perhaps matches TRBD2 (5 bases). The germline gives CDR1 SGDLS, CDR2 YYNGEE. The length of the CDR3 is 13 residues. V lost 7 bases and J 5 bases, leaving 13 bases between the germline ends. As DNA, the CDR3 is TGTGCCAGCGCCCGGGGAGATCACAATGAGCAGTTCTTC. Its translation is CASARGDHNEQFF. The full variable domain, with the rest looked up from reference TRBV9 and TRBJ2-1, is DSGVTQTPKHLITATGQRVTLRCSPRSGDLSVYWYQQSLDQGLQFLIQYYNGEERAKGNILERFSAQQFPDLHSELNLSSLELGDSALYFCASARGDHNEQFFGPGTRLTVL.

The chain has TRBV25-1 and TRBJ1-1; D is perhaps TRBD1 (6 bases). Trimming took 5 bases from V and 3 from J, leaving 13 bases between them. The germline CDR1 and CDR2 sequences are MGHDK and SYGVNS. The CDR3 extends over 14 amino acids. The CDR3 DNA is TGTGCCAGCAGTCTCCCGGGACAATACACTGAAGCTTTCTTT. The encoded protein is CASSLPGQYTEAFF.

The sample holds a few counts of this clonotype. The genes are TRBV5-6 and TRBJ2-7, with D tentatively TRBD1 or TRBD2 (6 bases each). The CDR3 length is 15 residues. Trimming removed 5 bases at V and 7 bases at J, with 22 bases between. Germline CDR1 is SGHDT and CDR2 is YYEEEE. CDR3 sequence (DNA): TGTGCCAGCAGGCACTTTGCGGGAAGGGGGTGGGAGCAGTACTTC. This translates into CASRHFAGRGWEQYF.

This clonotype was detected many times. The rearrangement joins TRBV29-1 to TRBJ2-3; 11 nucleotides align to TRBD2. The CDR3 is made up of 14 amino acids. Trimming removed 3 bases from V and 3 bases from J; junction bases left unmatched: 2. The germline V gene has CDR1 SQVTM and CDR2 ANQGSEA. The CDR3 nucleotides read TGCAGCGTTGAGACTAGCGGGACAACAGATACGCAGTATTTT. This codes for CSVETSGTTDTQYF.